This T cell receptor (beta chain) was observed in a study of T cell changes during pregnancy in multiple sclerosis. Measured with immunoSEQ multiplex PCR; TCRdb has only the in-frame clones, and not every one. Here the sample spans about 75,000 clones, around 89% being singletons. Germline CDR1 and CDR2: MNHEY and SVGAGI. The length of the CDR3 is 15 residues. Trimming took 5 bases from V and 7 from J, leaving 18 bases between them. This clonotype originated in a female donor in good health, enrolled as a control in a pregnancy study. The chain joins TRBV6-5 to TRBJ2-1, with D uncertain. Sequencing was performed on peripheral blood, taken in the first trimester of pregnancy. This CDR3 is CASSRTNNRRNEQFF. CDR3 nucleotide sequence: TGTGCCAGCAGTCGAACCAATAACAGAAGAAATGAGCAGTTCTTC.